A single sample is the source of the 14 T cell receptor beta chains below, sequenced in a study of blood T cells in healthy people across ages. The second PCR ran about 6 to 12 cycles with a sample-barcoded 5' primer and J-beta primers. Via MiXCR, TCRdb re-called the 5' RACE reads, giving one row per CDR3 protein. The sample lists over 1,200,000 distinct CDR3 sequences; roughly 59% were seen once. The sequenced material came from blood. The receptors originated from a man younger than 35 in good health.

The chain employs TRBV20-1 and TRBJ1-1; a possible D gene is TRBD1 (5 bases). Germline CDR1 reads DFQATT; CDR2 reads SNEGSKA (reference sequence). V lost 0 bases and J lost 0, with 14 bases in between. The CDR3 sequence is 16 residues long. Here the CDR3 DNA reads TGCAGTGCTAGAGATCGGGGCAGGGAGTTGAACACTGAAGCTTTCTTT. Translation gives CSARDRGRELNTEAFF.

The CDR3 DNA follows: TGTGCCAGCAGCCAATGGGTGTCCGAGACCCAGTACTTC. It is translated as CASSQWVSETQYF. This sequence joins TRBV3-1 and TRBJ2-5, with D hard to call. The CDR3 covers 13 residues. V lost 2 bases and J 5 bases, leaving 9 bases between the germline ends. The germline gives CDR1 LGHDT, CDR2 YNNKEL (reference sequence).

This clonotype appeared a few times. This sequence joins TRBV7-9 and TRBJ2-7; D remains unclear. This CDR3 comprises 15 residues. CDR1 is SEHNR and CDR2 is FQNEAQ in the germline V gene (reference sequence). Trimming shortened V by 3 bases and J by 4 bases, and 16 bases separated the two germline ends. The CDR3 region has the DNA TGTGCCAGCAGCTTCCTCCCACTGAAAAAATACGAGCAGTACTTC. This gives the protein CASSFLPLKKYEQYF.

Notes on this clonotype: One junction end disagrees with the germline gene, perhaps due to a read error. V gene TRBV6-1 combines with J gene TRBJ2-5; 11 bases match TRBD2. This CDR3 spans 15 amino acids. Per germline, CDR1 MNHNS and CDR2 SASEGT. This chain's CDR3 is CASSELAGGQEAQYF. DNA for the CDR3: TGTGCCAGCAGTGAACTAGCGGGGGGACAAGAGGCCCAGTACTTC.

This clonotype was seen once. This rearrangement joins TRBV29-1 to TRBJ1-1; D is unclear. V gave up 3 bases and J gave up 5 bases, with 13 bases separating them. The CDR3 loop spans 13 amino acids. CDR1 is SQVTM, CDR2 ANQGSEA, per germline. The CDR3 region has the DNA TGCAGCGTTGAGCCCCAGGCTCGGACTGAAGCTTTCTTT. Translated, it gives CSVEPQARTEAFF. Full variable domain (missing parts from reference TRBV29-1 and TRBJ1-1): SAVISQKPSRDICQRGTSLTIQCQVDSQVTMMFWYRQQPGQSLTLIATANQGSEATYESGFVIDKFPISRPNLTFSTLTVSNMSPEDSSIYLCSVEPQARTEAFFGQGTRLTVV.

This rearrangement joins TRBV29-1 to TRBJ1-5, with D uncertain. The germline V gene has CDR1 SQVTM and CDR2 ANQGSEA. The CDR3 sequence is 11 residues long. V lost 0 bases to trimming and J lost 13 bases, with 10 bases between them. In nucleotides, the CDR3 is TGCAGCGTTGAAGATGGTTCCAGACAGCATTTT. Protein sequence: CSVEDGSRQHF. Full variable domain (outside the CDR3, taken from reference TRBV29-1 and TRBJ1-5): SAVISQKPSRDICQRGTSLTIQCQVDSQVTMMFWYRQQPGQSLTLIATANQGSEATYESGFVIDKFPISRPNLTFSTLTVSNMSPEDSSIYLCSVEDGSRQHFGDGTRLSIL.

This clonotype was detected only a few times. The CDR3 loop is CSVITGTTETQYF. CDR3 DNA sequence: TGCAGCGTCATAACCGGGACCACAGAGACCCAGTACTTC. The chain combines TRBV29-1 with TRBJ2-5; TRBD1 or TRBD2 may be the D gene (5 bases each). The germline V and J ends were trimmed by 6 bases and 4 bases, with 15 bases remaining between them. Germline V gene lookup returns CDR1 SQVTM and CDR2 ANQGSEA. The CDR3 contains 13 residues.

The chain combines TRBV7-2 with TRBJ2-1; D ambiguous. From germline, CDR1 is SGHTA and CDR2 FQGNSA. This CDR3 spans 14 amino acids. V was clipped by 2 bases and J by 9 bases, with 14 bases between them. CDR3 DNA: TGTGCCAGCAGCTTATACGAGGATCTCTTTGAGCAGTTCTTC. It codes for CASSLYEDLFEQFF.

This chain uses TRBV6-5 with TRBJ2-1; 9 nucleotides agree with TRBD1. The CDR3 is 16 amino acids. Germline V gene sequence: CDR1 MNHEY, CDR2 SVGAGI. J was trimmed by 8 bases and V by 2 bases; bases with no gene match: 10. This CDR3 reads CASSYQGQGLMDEQFF. In nucleotides, the CDR3 is TGTGCCAGCAGTTACCAAGGACAGGGGTTGATGGATGAGCAGTTCTTC.

The CDR3 DNA follows: TGTGCCAGCAGTGGGGGGACAGGGGACTCTATGGACACCTTC. It is translated as CASSGGTGDSMDTF. V usage is TRBV2 and J usage is TRBJ1-2; 10 nucleotides match TRBD1. CDR3 length: 14 amino acids. The germline gives CDR1 SNHLY, CDR2 FYNNEI. V lost 4 bases, J lost 12 bases, and 11 bases stayed unmatched.

This clonotype came up many times. The chain links TRBV6-6 to TRBJ2-3; no clear D. This CDR3 is built from 12 residues. Germline values: CDR1 MNHNY, CDR2 SVGAGI (reference sequence). V was trimmed by 4 bases and J by 4 bases, leaving 6 bases between them. In nucleotides, the CDR3 is TGTGCCAGCAGTTTTACAGCAGATACGCAGTATTTT. This translates into CASSFTADTQYF.

The CDR3 sequence is CASSSGEINYGYTF. CDR3 DNA: TGTGCCAGTAGTTCAGGGGAGATAAACTATGGCTACACCTTC. The chain is built from TRBV7-2 and TRBJ1-2; D possibly corresponds to TRBD1 (6 bases). Germline loops: CDR1 SGHTA, CDR2 FQGNSA. The CDR3 covers 14 residues. V lost 9 bases and J lost 2, with 16 bases in between.

For the CDR3, the DNA is TGTGCCAGCTCTCATCCCGGGACGGCAGGATACAATGAGCAGTTCTTC. This gives the protein CASSHPGTAGYNEQFF. The chain combines TRBV18 with TRBJ2-1; D tentatively reads TRBD1 or TRBD2 (5 bases each). This CDR3 region has 16 residues. Trimming took 6 bases from V and 4 from J, leaving 19 bases between them. Germline-derived CDR1 and CDR2 are KGHSH and LQKENI.

The chain carries TRBV7-2 and TRBJ1-2; D uncertain. V lost 4 bases to trimming and J lost 6 bases, with 15 bases between them. The CDR3 length is 14 residues. Germline V lookup: CDR1 SGHTA, CDR2 FQGNSA. The CDR3 loop is CASSSAILGDGYTF. In DNA, the CDR3 is TGTGCCAGCAGCTCAGCAATCCTCGGGGATGGCTACACCTTC.